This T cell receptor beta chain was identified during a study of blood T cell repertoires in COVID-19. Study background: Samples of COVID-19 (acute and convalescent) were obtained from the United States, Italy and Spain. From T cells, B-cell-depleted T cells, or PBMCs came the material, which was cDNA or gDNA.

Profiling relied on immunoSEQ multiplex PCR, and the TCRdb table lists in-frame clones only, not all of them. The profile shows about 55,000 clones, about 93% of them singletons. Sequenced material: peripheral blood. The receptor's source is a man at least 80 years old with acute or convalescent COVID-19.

This CDR3 reads CASSPSGTGVGTEAFF. The CDR3 DNA follows: TGTGCCAGCTCACCCTCCGGGACAGGGGTGGGCACTGAAGCTTTCTTT. This chain joins TRBV18 and TRBJ1-1; 10 bases line up with TRBD1. The CDR3 loop spans 16 amino acids. Germline V lookup: CDR1 KGHSH, CDR2 LQKENI. With 3 bases clipped from V and 4 bases from J, the junction kept 8 bases outside the gene matches.